This entry describes one T cell receptor (beta chain). The CDR3 is 15 amino acids. Germline V CDR1 and CDR2: SGHRS, YFSETQ. Researchers sorted approximately 290,000 cells of each CD8+ T cell subset in triplicate. 5' RACE that incorporated UMI labels was used to prepare the TRB cDNA libraries. TCRdb reworked the 5' RACE reads into one entry per CDR3 protein, no DNA. Its clone listing holds some 130,000 distinct CDR3 sequences. These data are taken from a study of CXCR3-negative and CXCR3-positive naive CD8 T cells. The TCR sequence derives from a human donor in good health. Some clones in this sample may be carry-over from other donors' samples. Sequencing input: naive CXCR3- CD8+ T cells from blood. Subset defined: CD45RO-CCR7+CD27+CD95- naive CD8+ T cells lacking CXCR3 (TNR3-). This chain links TRBV5-1 with TRBJ2-2; TCRdb proposes TRBD2, but this gene call is untestable without DNA. CDR3 sequence: CASSSITRDTGELFF.